The subject of this entry is one T cell receptor (beta chain). This entry comes from a study of blood T cell repertoires in COVID-19. Germline values: CDR1 MNHNS, CDR2 SASEGT. V was shortened by 4 bases and J by 0 bases, with 16 bases between the two germline ends. This CDR3 has 17 residues. Assay used: immunoSEQ multiplex PCR; TCRdb lists only in-frame clones, some missing. The sample contains tens of thousands of clones, about 83% of which appear only once. The sequenced sample was peripheral blood. This sequence originates from a man between 70 and 80 years old with COVID-19, enrolled during active disease. The chain employs TRBV6-1 and TRBJ2-1, with a tentative D call TRBD1 (5 bases). The CDR3 nucleotides read TGTGCCAGCAGTGTGTTGTCAGGGCCCTACTCCTACAATGAGCAGTTCTTC. Its protein is CASSVLSGPYSYNEQFF.